This T cell receptor beta chain was found in a study of molecular identifiers for immune sequencing clone quantification. On the study more broadly: Replicate runs used RNA from about 20,000 or 100,000 naive CD8 cells, which was split five ways into aliquots, and four of those aliquots were then sequenced.

Study results and caveats: Same-barcode identical TCR molecules could make highly expanded clones look smaller than they are.

Bulk TCR libraries were made with methods that had been previously described and with listed TCR primers. TCRdb fed the PCR reads into MiXCR, producing one record per CDR3 protein. This table has more than 250,000 distinct CDR3 sequences, 20% to 25% appearing once. Sorted naive CD8 T cells were those defined as CD8+CD4-CCR7+CD45RA+. This clonotype came up many times. Antigen unknown. Sequences were obtained from naive CD8+ T cells from blood, with Jurkat cell RNA spiked in. Subset: FACS-sorted CD8+CD4-CCR7+CD45RA+ naive T cells. This clonotype originated in a human donor in good health. Some libraries in this study had Jurkat cell RNA spiked in.

The CDR3: CSVEMASGANVLTF. CDR3 DNA: TGCAGCGTTGAGATGGCCTCTGGGGCCAACGTCCTGACTTTC. The gene calls are TRBV29-1 and TRBJ2-6; D gene ambiguous. V dropped 3 bases and J dropped 0 bases, with 6 bases sitting between them. The germline V gene has CDR1 SQVTM and CDR2 ANQGSEA. This CDR3 has 14 amino acids. Drawing the rest from reference TRBV29-1 and TRBJ2-6, the complete variable domain is SAVISQKPSRDICQRGTSLTIQCQVDSQVTMMFWYRQQPGQSLTLIATANQGSEATYESGFVIDKFPISRPNLTFSTLTVSNMSPEDSSIYLCSVEMASGANVLTFGAGSRLTVL.